One and the same sample provided the 9 T cell receptor beta chains below, sequenced in a study of blood T cell repertoires in COVID-19. This table comes from immunoSEQ multiplex PCR, and its TCRdb copy is limited to in-frame clones, with some not included. Of 150,000 to 200,000 clones listed, more than 85% are singletons. The source material was peripheral blood. These receptors came from a man in his late teens or twenties with acute or convalescent COVID-19.

This chain connects TRBV19 to TRBJ2-2, with D hard to call. Per germline, CDR1 LNHDA and CDR2 SQIVND (reference sequence). The CDR3 spans 15 residues. V was trimmed by 4 bases and J by 4 bases, leaving 13 bases between them. The CDR3 region has the DNA TGTGCCAGTAGTAATACCCCAGGCCTCACCGGGGAGCTGTTTTTT. Translated, it gives CASSNTPGLTGELFF.

This clone turned up a few times. The gene calls are TRBV30 and TRBJ2-2, with 8 nucleotides matching TRBD1. The V gene end was trimmed by 6 bases and the J gene end by 7 bases; junction bases not matched to a gene: 10. CDR1 GTSNPN and CDR2 SVGIG come from the germline V gene (reference sequence). The CDR3 loop spans 14 amino acids. Here the CDR3 reads CACDRQGMNGELFF. The CDR3, as DNA: TGTGCCTGCGACAGACAGGGGATGAACGGGGAGCTGTTTTTT. The full variable domain, its missing parts supplied by reference TRBV30 and TRBJ2-2, is SQTIHQWPATLVQPVGSPLSLECTVEGTSNPNLYWYRQAAGRGLQLLFYSVGIGQISSEVPQNLSASRPQDRQFILSSKKLLLSDSGFYLCACDRQGMNGELFFGEGSRLTVL.

CDR3 bases: TGTGCCAGCCGGGGGGCCCCGGCCGGGGAGCTGTTTTTT. Protein product: CASRGAPAGELFF. V is TRBV7-2 and J is TRBJ2-2; tentatively, D is TRBD2 (7 bases). This CDR3 region has 13 residues. Germline V gene data show CDR1 as SGHTA and CDR2 as FQGNSA. The V and J ends lost 8 bases and 6 bases respectively, with 13 bases between them. The entire variable domain, with the rest obtained from reference TRBV7-2 and TRBJ2-2, is as follows: GAGVSQSPSNKVTEKGKDVELRCDPISGHTALYWYRQSLGQGLEFLIYFQGNSAPDKSGLPSDRFSAERTGGSVSTLTIQRTQQEDSAVYLCASRGAPAGELFFGEGSRLTVL.

The chain combines TRBV19 with TRBJ1-2; 8 bases are a match to TRBD1. Per germline, CDR1 LNHDA and CDR2 SQIVND (reference sequence). CDR3 length: 14 amino acids. J gave up 7 bases and V 6 bases, and 10 bases lay outside the gene matches. The CDR3: CASSWQGARTGYTF. The CDR3 nucleotides read TGTGCCAGTAGCTGGCAGGGGGCTAGGACTGGCTACACCTTC.

The chain is built from TRBV19 and TRBJ1-5; 9 bases agree with TRBD1. The CDR3 is 15 amino acids. Germline-derived CDR1 and CDR2 are LNHDA and SQIVND (reference sequence). V lost 6 bases and J lost 2; bases outside the gene matches: 5. The CDR3 region has the DNA TGTGCCAGTAGGACAGGGGGGTCGGGCAATCAGCCCCAGCATTTT. Translation gives CASRTGGSGNQPQHF.

This clone showed up just a few times. This rearrangement joins TRBV7-8 to TRBJ2-2, with D uncertain. The V end was cut by 3 bases, the J end by 0 bases, with 11 bases between. Germline CDR1 is SGHVS and CDR2 is FQNEAQ. The CDR3 sequence is 16 residues long. In DNA form, the CDR3 reads TGTGCCAGCAGCTTCCTTCGGAGCACGAACACCGGGGAGCTGTTTTTT. It codes for CASSFLRSTNTGELFF.

This clone was counted a few times. The chain links TRBV12-3 or TRBV12-4 to TRBJ2-5; D is unclear. The CDR3 consists of 13 residues. V lost 6 bases and J 5 bases, leaving 13 bases between the germline ends. CDR3 loop: CASSLQTGETQYF. The CDR3 DNA reads as TGTGCCAGCAGCCTTCAAACCGGTGAGACCCAGTACTTC.

This clone turned up a few times. The J gene is TRBJ1-2, the V gene TRBV7-8; D not certain. This CDR3 has 14 residues. V was cut by 2 bases and J by 0 bases, with 7 bases left in between. CDR1 and CDR2 from the germline V gene are SGHVS and FQNEAQ. The CDR3 protein is CASSLKQPNYGYTF. The CDR3 region has the DNA TGTGCCAGCAGCTTAAAACAGCCTAACTATGGCTACACCTTC.

This clone was observed a handful of times. The gene calls are TRBV6-6 and TRBJ1-5; D uncertain. V lost 2 bases and J lost 4, with 6 bases in between. The CDR3 extends over 13 amino acids. Germline V gene data show CDR1 as MNHNY and CDR2 as SVGAGI (reference sequence). CDR3 coding DNA: TGTGCCAGCAGTTACGGAGGGAATCAGCCCCAGCATTTT. It yields the protein CASSYGGNQPQHF.